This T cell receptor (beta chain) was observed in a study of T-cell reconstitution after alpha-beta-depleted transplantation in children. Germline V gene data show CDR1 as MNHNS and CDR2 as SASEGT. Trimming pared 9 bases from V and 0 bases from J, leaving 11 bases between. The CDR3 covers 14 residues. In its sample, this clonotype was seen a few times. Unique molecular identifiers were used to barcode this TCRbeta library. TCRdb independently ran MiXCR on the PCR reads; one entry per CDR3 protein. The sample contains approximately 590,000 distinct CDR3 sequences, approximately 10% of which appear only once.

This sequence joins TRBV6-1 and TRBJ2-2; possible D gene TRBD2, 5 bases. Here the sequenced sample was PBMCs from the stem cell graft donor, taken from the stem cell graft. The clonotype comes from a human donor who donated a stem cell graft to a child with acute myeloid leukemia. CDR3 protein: CARVGGPNTGELFF. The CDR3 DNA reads TGTGCCAGGGTAGGCGGGCCGAACACCGGGGAGCTGTTTTTT.